The 4 T cell receptor beta chains reported below all come from one sample, sequenced in a study of blood T cells in healthy people across ages. It was with a sample-barcoded 5' primer and a J-beta primer mix that a second PCR of roughly 6 to 12 cycles was run. MiXCR, applied by TCRdb to the 5' RACE reads, yields one record per CDR3 protein. The table has approximately 800,000 distinct CDR3 sequences, about 56% seen once. The material sequenced was blood. All receptors come from a man in his forties in good health.

In the case of this clonotype: This clone may be a read error of a much larger clone one base away. The chain is built from TRBV7-7 and TRBJ2-7, with TRBD1 matching 9 bases. The CDR3 is made up of 14 amino acids. Germline CDR1 is SSHAT and CDR2 is FNYEAQ (reference sequence). CDR3 DNA: TGTGCCAGCAGCCCCGGGACAGGGTCCTACGAGCGGTACTTC. It codes for CASSPGTGSYERYF.

The chain combines TRBV4-2 with TRBJ1-2; D possibly corresponds to TRBD1 (5 bases). Germline lookup yields CDR1 LGHNA and CDR2 YNFKEQ. V gave up 1 base and J gave up 8 bases, with 11 bases separating them. The CDR3 is 13 residues long. DNA of the CDR3: TGTGCCAGCAGCCAAGTTGGGGGTGAGGGCTACACCTTC. Residues: CASSQVGGEGYTF.

The V gene is TRBV28, the J gene TRBJ2-7, with unresolved D. The V gene lost 4 bases and the J gene lost 0 bases, with 10 bases spanning the gap. CDR3 length: 14 amino acids. CDR1 and CDR2 from the germline V gene are MDHEN and SYDVKM. Written as DNA, the CDR3 is TGTGCCAGCAGTTCCAGCCTGAACTCCTACGAGCAGTACTTC. Its protein product is CASSSSLNSYEQYF.

CDR3 DNA: TGCAGTGCTAGAGTTACGTGGGGACAGGGCGTCGAGCAGTACTTC. Amino acid sequence: CSARVTWGQGVEQYF. The chain carries TRBV20-1 and TRBJ2-4; 9 bases are a match to TRBD1. TRBJ2-7 matches the DNA end more closely, so the J call is doubtful. The CDR3 contains 15 residues. Germline V gives CDR1 DFQATT, CDR2 SNEGSKA (reference sequence).